The T cell receptor beta chain described here comes from a study of cytomegalovirus exposure and HLA in healthy donors. General study findings and limits: Per published reports, the classifier diagnosed cytomegalovirus status with high specificity and sensitivity. Researchers catalogued about 160 TCR beta chains as cytomegalovirus-associated. Across donors, most TCRs were seen rarely, yet some public ones were widespread.

About this clone: Its antigen is currently unknown.

Some clones are missing from TCRdb's copy, which holds only in-frame ones; the method was immunoSEQ multiplex PCR. The sample holds some 170,000 clones; approximately 96% are singletons and the top ten take approximately 0.97%. CDR1 and CDR2 from the germline V gene are SGHDN and FVKESK. V lost 0 bases, J lost 7 bases, and 12 bases stayed unmatched. The CDR3 totals 17 residues. The TCR originated in a woman between 18 and 29 years old in good health and CMV-seronegative. Sequenced input: PBMCs. The chain links TRBV14 to TRBJ1-2, with 9 bases lining up with TRBD1. The chain's CDR3 is CASSQDLGGQGFGGYTF. The DNA for the CDR3 is TGTGCCAGCAGCCAAGATTTGGGAGGACAGGGGTTTGGTGGCTACACCTTC.